These 22 T cell receptor beta chains came from one sample sequenced in a study of blood T cells in healthy people across ages. For the second PCR, which ran for about 7 to 12 cycles, a sample-barcoded 5' primer and a J-beta primer mix were used. TCRdb reprocessed the 5' RACE reads via MiXCR and lists one record per CDR3 protein. The data contain 850,000 or so distinct CDR3 sequences, under 35% of them singletons. The sample was blood. Receptor source: a woman of 80 years or more in good health.

The CDR3 bases are TGTGCCAGCAGCGCGGACCCGGGATTTCCCTACGAGCAGTACTTC. It is translated as CASSADPGFPYEQYF. The chain is built from TRBV7-2 and TRBJ2-7; D might be TRBD2 (5 bases). This CDR3 has 15 residues. With 5 bases removed from V and 2 bases from J, the gap between germline ends came to 16 bases. Germline CDR1 reads SGHTA; CDR2 reads FQGNSA.

This clonotype was seen only a few times. The V call is TRBV28, the J call TRBJ2-7; no clear D. V was cut by 3 bases and J by 3 bases, with 9 bases left in between. The CDR3 spans 13 residues. The germline V gene has CDR1 MDHEN and CDR2 SYDVKM. In DNA form, the CDR3 reads TGTGCCAGCAGTTTGGCCGGCCACTACGAGCAGTACTTC. This codes for CASSLAGHYEQYF.

A remark on this clonotype: A much larger clone sits a single nucleotide away, making a read error possible. Because the CDR3 is missing its conserved closing phenylalanine or tryptophan, this is likely a read error. The genes are TRBV20-1 and TRBJ2-1; 14 bases match TRBD2. This CDR3 has 14 amino acids. Germline assignment: CDR1 DFQATT and CDR2 SNEGSKA (reference sequence). With 5 bases clipped from V and 7 bases from J, the junction kept 4 bases outside the gene matches. The CDR3 here is CSAVGTSGGNEQFV. CDR3 bases: TGCAGTGCTGTCGGGACTAGCGGGGGAAATGAGCAGTTCGTC.

There are many counts of this clonotype. The V gene is TRBV9, the J gene TRBJ2-7; 9 bases are a match to TRBD2. The germline gives CDR1 SGDLS, CDR2 YYNGEE. CDR3 size: 18 residues. The J segment lost 5 bases and the V segment lost 2 bases, leaving 17 bases of the junction unmatched. The CDR3 DNA reads TGTGCCAGCAGCGTTAAAGCAGCGGGGGGCATTAGACGCGACGAGCAGTACTTC. It yields the protein CASSVKAAGGIRRDEQYF.

Concerning this clonotype itself: A read error is possible here, since a much larger clone lies one base away. The chain combines TRBV25-1 with TRBJ1-2; D uncertain. CDR1 is MGHDK, CDR2 SYGVNS, per germline. The CDR3 spans 14 residues. V gave up 6 bases and J gave up 5 bases, with 16 bases separating them. The CDR3: CASRELGRTYGYTF. DNA for the CDR3: TGTGCCAGCAGGGAACTCGGACGGACTTATGGCTACACCTTC.

Concerning this clonotype: A much bigger clone sits one base away, suggesting this may be a read error. CDR3 sequence: CASSWAATNEKRFF. Here the CDR3 DNA reads TGTGCCAGCAGTTGGGCAGCAACTAATGAAAAACGGTTTTTT. The V and J genes are TRBV6-5 and TRBJ1-4, with D uncertain. This CDR3 region has 14 residues. Germline V CDR1 and CDR2: MNHEY, SVGAGI.

Notes on this clonotype: Given a much more abundant clone one base away, this may be a read error. This chain connects TRBV20-1 to TRBJ2-5, with D uncertain. The CDR3 has 10 amino acids. The germline gives CDR1 DFQATT, CDR2 SNEGSKA (reference sequence). V lost 5 bases and J lost 11, with 12 bases in between. CDR3 nucleotide sequence: TGCAGTGCTGCGGATTATGAGCAGTACTTC. Translated: CSAADYEQYF.

J is TRBJ2-1 and V is TRBV14, with 8 bases lining up with TRBD2. Near its end, the DNA agrees better with TRBJ2-7, so the J call may be wrong. Per the germline V gene, CDR1 is SGHDN and CDR2 is FVKESK. The CDR3 totals 19 residues. The CDR3 DNA reads TGTGCCAGCAGCCACCCAGGGGCTGTCGGCGGGGGGTCTTACAATGAGCAGTACTTC. It codes for CASSHPGAVGGGSYNEQYF.

This clonotype was detected only a few times. The genes are TRBV20-1 and TRBJ2-1; 8 bases are shared with TRBD2. V dropped 5 bases and J dropped 4; count of bases not matched to a gene: 4. The germline CDR1 and CDR2 sequences are DFQATT and SNEGSKA (reference sequence). The CDR3 is made up of 13 amino acids. The CDR3 bases are TGCAGTGCTGACAGCGGGGGATACAATGAGCAGTTCTTC. Translating gives CSADSGGYNEQFF.

As concerns this clonotype: A single base separates this from a much larger clone, so it may be a read error. J is TRBJ2-3 and V is TRBV29-1, with TRBD1 as a possible D gene (7 bases). Germline CDR1 and CDR2: SQVTM and ANQGSEA. The CDR3 runs to 13 residues. CDR3 coding DNA: TGCGGCGGAGGGGGGACAGACACAGATACGCAGTATTTT. It yields the protein CGGGGTDTDTQYF.

This clonotype was picked up one time. This rearrangement joins TRBV5-1 to TRBJ1-1; TRBD1 aligns across 7 bases. V shed 0 bases, J shed 4 bases, and the junction held 6 bases outside the gene matches. This CDR3 is built from 15 residues. Germline values: CDR1 SGHRS, CDR2 YFSETQ. The chain's CDR3 is CASSLGSQGGTEAFF. The DNA of the CDR3 is TGCGCCAGCAGCTTGGGTTCCCAGGGGGGCACTGAAGCTTTCTTT.

This chain connects TRBV6-2 or TRBV6-3 to TRBJ1-5; D is perhaps TRBD1 (6 bases). The germline V gene has CDR1 MNHEY and CDR2 SVGEGT. V lost 10 bases and J 7 bases, leaving 20 bases between the germline ends. The CDR3 is 14 residues long. CDR3 in amino acids: CANPGVGTAQPQHF. The CDR3 coding sequence is TGTGCCAACCCAGGGGTGGGGACGGCGCAGCCCCAGCATTTT.

The rearrangement joins TRBV6-5 to TRBJ2-2, with D hard to call. Trimming pared 1 base from V and 1 base from J, leaving 10 bases between. Germline-derived CDR1 and CDR2 are MNHEY and SVGAGI. CDR3 length: 16 amino acids. CDR3 in DNA: TGTGCCAGCAGTTACTTCAAAGAAGAGAACACCGGGGAGCTGTTTTTT. Protein: CASSYFKEENTGELFF.

In this sample, this clonotype turned up many times. This chain links TRBV3-1 with TRBJ2-1, with 10 bases lining up with TRBD1. V dropped 0 bases and J dropped 10; count of bases not matched to a gene: 6. The length of the CDR3 is 15 residues. CDR1 is LGHDT and CDR2 is YNNKEL in the germline V gene (reference sequence). The CDR3 nucleotides read TGTGCCAGCAGCCAAGATGGGACAGGGGTTGGGGAGCAGTTCTTC. As protein: CASSQDGTGVGEQFF.

This clonotype was recorded only once. The chain recombines TRBV9 with TRBJ2-5; D may match TRBD1 or TRBD2 (6 bases each). Germline CDR1 is SGDLS and CDR2 is YYNGEE. V was pared by 5 bases and J by 7 bases, with 21 bases between. The CDR3 covers 15 residues. The CDR3: CASSSGGGLSGTQYF. CDR3 sequence (DNA): TGTGCCAGCAGTTCCGGAGGGGGTCTCTCCGGGACCCAGTACTTC. Using reference TRBV9 and TRBJ2-5 for the parts outside the CDR3, the full variable domain is DSGVTQTPKHLITATGQRVTLRCSPRSGDLSVYWYQQSLDQGLQFLIQYYNGEERAKGNILERFSAQQFPDLHSELNLSSLELGDSALYFCASSSGGGLSGTQYFGPGTRLLVL.

This clonotype was counted at least ten times. This chain joins TRBV5-1 and TRBJ1-2; the D is unclear. This CDR3 has 15 amino acids. The V gene's germline CDR1 is SGHRS and CDR2 YFSETQ. V lost 2 bases and J lost 0, with 11 bases in between. CDR3 sequence (DNA): TGCGCCAGCAGCTTCGGAGCGGTCCCTAACTATGGCTACACCTTC. Translation: CASSFGAVPNYGYTF.

This clonotype has a count of ten or more. The V call is TRBV6-6, the J call TRBJ2-3, with 7 bases identical to TRBD1. The V segment lost 8 bases and the J segment 2 bases; nucleotides outside the gene matches: 7. This CDR3 is 14 amino acids long. Per germline, CDR1 MNHNY and CDR2 SVGAGI (reference sequence). The CDR3 loop is CASGTAPYTDTQYF. The CDR3 DNA reads as TGTGCCAGCGGGACAGCTCCATACACAGATACGCAGTATTTT.

This clonotype occurred once. The junction departs from the called germline gene at one end, perhaps through a read error. The chain uses TRBV24-1 and TRBJ2-3; D remains ambiguous. The CDR3 sequence is 14 residues long. CDR1 is KGHDR, CDR2 SFDVKD, per germline. The CDR3 loop reads CATRDFWRSDTQYF. In DNA form, the CDR3 reads TGTGCCACCAGGGATTTCTGGCGGTCAGATACGCAGTATTTT.

This chain joins TRBV10-1 and TRBJ2-3; D uncertain. The V gene lost 2 bases and the J gene lost 7 bases, with 7 bases spanning the gap. Germline values: CDR1 WNHNN, CDR2 SYGVQD (reference sequence). There are 12 residues in the CDR3. DNA of the CDR3: TGCGCCAGCAGTGAGCCGCGAAATACGCAGTATTTT. Residues: CASSEPRNTQYF.

A word on this clonotype: This may arise from a read error, as a much more abundant clone is one base away. The rearrangement joins TRBV13 to TRBJ1-2, with D perhaps matching TRBD1 (5 bases). The germline CDR1 and CDR2 sequences are PRHDT and FYEKMQ (reference sequence). The CDR3 loop spans 16 amino acids. This CDR3 reads CASSLKGRNRLYDYTF. The DNA of the CDR3 is TGTGCCAGCAGCTTAAAGGGACGGAACCGCTTATATGACTACACCTTC.

This clonotype was counted a few times. The chain couples TRBV4-3 to TRBJ1-5, with TRBD1 as a possible D gene (5 bases). Germline V gene lookup returns CDR1 LGHNA and CDR2 YSLEER. This CDR3 region has 15 residues. The ends were cut back, 4 bases at V and 3 bases at J, with 13 bases in the middle. The DNA for the CDR3 is TGCGCCAGCAGCCTACAGGCTTCGGCCAATCAGCCCCAGCATTTT. Its protein is CASSLQASANQPQHF.

J is TRBJ1-2 and V is TRBV12-3 or TRBV12-4, with 9 positions matching TRBD1. There are 15 residues in the CDR3. The J segment lost 3 bases and the V segment lost 3 bases, leaving 5 bases of the junction unmatched. The CDR3 DNA is TGTGCCAGCAGTTTTTTCCGGACAGGGGACTATGGCTACACCTTC. Its protein product is CASSFFRTGDYGYTF.